These 25 T cell receptor beta chains originate from one sample sequenced in a study of CD8+ T cells in alopecia areata. cDNA serving as the sequencing template came from extracted, reverse transcribed RNA. Clones were sequenced by immunoSEQ multiplex PCR, and TCRdb holds only the in-frame ones, with some missing. This repertoire shows roughly 120,000 clones, about 61% found once; its top ten account for 2.5% to 3.5%. The source material was CD4+ T cells sorted from blood. All receptors come from a human donor in good health.

The genes are TRBV15 and TRBJ2-3, with D perhaps being TRBD1 or TRBD2 (6 bases each). The V gene lost 5 bases and the J gene lost 6 bases, with 15 bases spanning the gap. The CDR3 totals 14 residues. Germline CDR1 and CDR2: LNHNV and YYDKDF (reference sequence). DNA of the CDR3: TGTGCCACCAGCCCGAGGGGGGCTGGTGATACGCAGTATTTT. Its translation is CATSPRGAGDTQYF.

The chain carries TRBV7-3 and TRBJ2-5; 7 bases are shared with TRBD2. Germline V CDR1 and CDR2: SGHTA, FQGTGA. CDR3 size: 13 residues. J lost 5 bases, V lost 5 bases, and 5 bases had no gene match. CDR3 in DNA: TGTGCCAGCAGCCAAGGACTAGGCGAGACCCAGTACTTC. This encodes CASSQGLGETQYF.

This clone was seen only a few times. The CDR3 loop reads CASSTRGDGATNEKLFF. Written as DNA, the CDR3 is TGTGCCAGTAGTACGAGGGGAGACGGAGCAACTAATGAAAAACTGTTTTTT. The chain carries TRBV19 and TRBJ1-4, with TRBD1 as a possible D gene (5 bases). V dropped 4 bases and J dropped 0 bases, with 15 bases sitting between them. The length of the CDR3 is 17 residues. Germline V gene sequence: CDR1 LNHDA, CDR2 SQIVND (reference sequence). The whole variable domain, remainder taken from reference TRBV19 and TRBJ1-4, is DGGITQSPKYLFRKEGQNVTLSCEQNLNHDAMYWYRQDPGQGLRLIYYSQIVNDFQKGDIAEGYSVSREKKESFPLTVTSAQKNPTAFYLCASSTRGDGATNEKLFFGSGTQLSVL.

The J gene is TRBJ2-3, the V gene TRBV9; 10 bases align to TRBD2. The germline V gene has CDR1 SGDLS and CDR2 YYNGEE. The CDR3 runs 15 residues. Trimming cost V 0 bases and J 3 bases; bases outside gene matches: 1. CDR3 protein: CASSVGAGGTDTQYF. CDR3 sequence (DNA): TGTGCCAGCAGCGTAGGAGCGGGGGGGACAGATACGCAGTATTTT.

The rearrangement links TRBV6-5 to TRBJ2-5; D ambiguous. Trimming shortened V by 5 bases and J by 5 bases, and 6 bases separated the two germline ends. Germline CDR1 reads MNHEY; CDR2 reads SVGAGI. CDR3 size: 11 residues. This CDR3 reads CASSTMETQYF. In DNA form, the CDR3 reads TGTGCCAGCAGTACGATGGAGACCCAGTACTTC.

V gene TRBV10-3 combines with J gene TRBJ2-7; tentatively, D is TRBD1 (6 bases). Deletions cut 10 bases from V and 2 bases from J, with 12 bases between. The CDR3 has 12 residues. Germline V lookup: CDR1 ENHRY, CDR2 SYGVKD. The CDR3 nucleotides read TGTGCCAGCGGACAGTTCGCCTACGAGCAGTACTTC. It translates to CASGQFAYEQYF.

CDR3 DNA: TGTGCCAGCAGTGATCAGGGGCGCGGGTACGAGCAGTACTTC. This gives the protein CASSDQGRGYEQYF. The chain carries TRBV2 and TRBJ2-7, with D tentatively TRBD1 (6 bases). V lost 3 bases and J lost 4, with 13 bases in between. The V gene's germline CDR1 is SNHLY and CDR2 FYNNEI. This CDR3 comprises 14 residues. Together with reference TRBV2 and TRBJ2-7, the CDR3 gives the full variable domain: EPEVTQTPSHQVTQMGQEVILRCVPISNHLYFYWYRQILGQKVEFLVSFYNNEISEKSEIFDDQFSVERPDGSNFTLKIRSTKLEDSAMYFCASSDQGRGYEQYFGPGTRLTVT.

The CDR3, as DNA: TGTGCCAGCAGTTCCACAACAACTAATGAAAAACTGTTTTTT. Encoded protein: CASSSTTTNEKLFF. The chain carries TRBV25-1 and TRBJ1-4; D unresolved. The V gene's germline CDR1 is MGHDK and CDR2 SYGVNS. There are 14 residues in the CDR3. Between the trimmed V and J ends, which lost 5 bases and 0 bases, there was a span of 7 bases.

The DNA of the CDR3 is TGTGCCGGAAGAGGGCAGGTGAATTCACCCCTCCACTTT. Translation gives CAGRGQVNSPLHF. The chain carries TRBV30 and TRBJ1-6; D remains ambiguous. Trimming stripped 8 bases from V and 7 bases from J, with 15 bases between. The CDR3 is 13 amino acids. Germline V lookup: CDR1 GTSNPN, CDR2 SVGIG (reference sequence).

The V call is TRBV4-1, the J call TRBJ1-2; D is undetermined. This CDR3 region has 13 residues. Trimming left V 4 bases short and J 8 bases short, with 14 bases between. Germline loops: CDR1 MGHRA, CDR2 YSYEKL. The DNA of the CDR3 is TGCGCCAGCAGCCCCCTGGGTCTAGGGGGCTACACCTTC. Its translation is CASSPLGLGGYTF.

This clone was seen a few times. The genes are TRBV29-1 and TRBJ1-1; D is uncertain. Per germline, CDR1 SQVTM and CDR2 ANQGSEA. The CDR3 has 10 amino acids. V gave up 4 bases and J gave up 9 bases, with 9 bases separating them. CDR3 nucleotide sequence: TGCAGCGTTGGGGAGAGCAAAGCTTTCTTT. Translation: CSVGESKAFF.

The chain carries TRBV27 and TRBJ1-2, with D perhaps matching TRBD1 (5 bases). V was pared by 3 bases and J by 2 bases, with 13 bases between. The length of the CDR3 is 15 residues. Germline-derived CDR1 and CDR2 are MNHEY and SMNVEV (reference sequence). CDR3 in DNA: TGTGCCAGCAGTTTTGGTCAGGGCCTGAACTATGGCTACACCTTC. Protein sequence: CASSFGQGLNYGYTF.

The chain employs TRBV29-1 and TRBJ2-7; 9 bases are a match to TRBD1. The trim removed 4 bases at V and 2 bases at J, leaving 3 bases unmatched. Germline values: CDR1 SQVTM, CDR2 ANQGSEA. This CDR3 has 13 residues. In DNA, the CDR3 is TGCAGCGTTGGGGACAGGGTCCCCTACGAGCAGTACTTC. It is translated as CSVGDRVPYEQYF.

The V gene is TRBV30, the J gene TRBJ2-2; either TRBD1 or TRBD2 may fit D (5 bases each). Germline CDR1 GTSNPN, CDR2 SVGIG (reference sequence). V was pared by 4 bases and J by 6 bases, with 12 bases between. CDR3 length: 13 residues. The CDR3 spells CAWTGTGPGELFF. The CDR3, as DNA: TGTGCCTGGACTGGGACCGGGCCCGGGGAGCTGTTTTTT. The full variable domain, rest sourced from reference TRBV30 and TRBJ2-2, is SQTIHQWPATLVQPVGSPLSLECTVEGTSNPNLYWYRQAAGRGLQLLFYSVGIGQISSEVPQNLSASRPQDRQFILSSKKLLLSDSGFYLCAWTGTGPGELFFGEGSRLTVL.

J is TRBJ1-5 and V is TRBV2; D is ambiguous. This CDR3 has 13 amino acids. Per the germline V gene, CDR1 is SNHLY and CDR2 is FYNNEI. Between the trimmed V and J ends, which lost 10 bases and 0 bases, there was a span of 10 bases. CDR3 nucleotide sequence: TGTGCCACCCGGGAGGATAGCAATCAGCCCCAGCATTTT. Protein: CATREDSNQPQHF.

This chain joins TRBV7-9 and TRBJ1-1, with TRBD1 as a possible D gene (6 bases). Germline CDR1 and CDR2: SEHNR and FQNEAQ (reference sequence). V lost 3 bases to trimming and J lost 4 bases, with 12 bases between them. CDR3 size: 14 residues. The DNA of the CDR3 is TGTGCCAGCAGCTTGTTAAGAGGGGGCACTGAAGCTTTCTTT. Translation: CASSLLRGGTEAFF.

The rearrangement uses TRBV6-6 and TRBJ2-7, with 10 bases fitting TRBD1. Germline V lookup: CDR1 MNHNY, CDR2 SVGAGI (reference sequence). V lost 4 bases and J lost 5; bases outside the gene matches: 5. The CDR3 spans 14 residues. The DNA of the CDR3 is TGTGCCAGCAGTTCTCCGGGACAGGGGAACGAGCAGTACTTC. Translated, it gives CASSSPGQGNEQYF.

The genes are TRBV30 and TRBJ1-5; a weak D match, TRBD1 (5 bases). Trimming stripped 2 bases from V and 11 bases from J, with 13 bases between. The CDR3 has 12 amino acids. CDR1 and CDR2 (germline): GTSNPN, SVGIG (reference sequence). CDR3 amino acids: CAWSLRGEAQHF. CDR3 DNA sequence: TGTGCCTGGAGTCTAAGGGGAGAGGCCCAGCATTTT.

As concerns this clone: Distinct nucleotide sequences in the sample also encode this CDR3. The chain is built from TRBV29-1 and TRBJ1-1; D might be TRBD1 (5 bases). The germline CDR1 and CDR2 sequences are SQVTM and ANQGSEA. The CDR3 consists of 11 residues. The V end lost 4 bases, the J end lost 4 bases, and 7 bases lay between the germline ends. The CDR3 here is CSVGGGTEAFF. CDR3 coding DNA: TGCAGCGTTGGGGGGGGCACTGAAGCTTTCTTT.

This sequence joins TRBV5-1 and TRBJ2-7; TRBD1 aligns across 9 bases. The CDR3 extends over 14 amino acids. CDR1 and CDR2 from the germline V gene are SGHRS and YFSETQ. V shed 4 bases and J 2 bases; nucleotides not matched to a gene: 4. The CDR3 region has the DNA TGCGCCAGCAGCGGGGGACAGGGCCCCTACGAGCAGTACTTC. It specifies CASSGGQGPYEQYF.

The chain is built from TRBV7-9 and TRBJ1-6; D gene unclear. The CDR3 has 17 amino acids. The ends were cut back, 7 bases at V and 0 bases at J, with 16 bases in the middle. CDR1 and CDR2 from the germline V gene are SEHNR and FQNEAQ (reference sequence). CDR3 amino acids: CASILWQGFSYNSPLHF. The CDR3, as DNA: TGTGCCAGCATCCTCTGGCAAGGCTTCTCCTATAATTCACCCCTCCACTTT.

The chain combines TRBV29-1 with TRBJ1-1; 8 bases map to TRBD1. Trimming took 6 bases from V and 11 from J; bases not matched to a gene: 11. This CDR3 has 12 amino acids. Germline CDR1 is SQVTM and CDR2 is ANQGSEA. The CDR3: CSVAPRTGNAFF. The CDR3 DNA reads as TGCAGCGTCGCACCCCGGACAGGGAATGCTTTCTTT. The full variable domain, its missing parts supplied by reference TRBV29-1 and TRBJ1-1, is SAVISQKPSRDICQRGTSLTIQCQVDSQVTMMFWYRQQPGQSLTLIATANQGSEATYESGFVIDKFPISRPNLTFSTLTVSNMSPEDSSIYLCSVAPRTGNAFFGQGTRLTVV.

This chain joins TRBV7-2 and TRBJ1-1, with a possible D match to TRBD1 (6 bases). The CDR3 spans 15 residues. V shed 5 bases and J shed 7 bases, with 20 bases lying between them. CDR1 is SGHTA and CDR2 is FQGNSA in the germline V gene. The CDR3 DNA reads as TGTGCCAGCAGCCCCCCGGGCCAGGGGTTGGATGAAGCTTTCTTT. Encoded protein: CASSPPGQGLDEAFF.

The chain recombines TRBV29-1 with TRBJ2-5, with 7 positions matching TRBD2. With 7 bases clipped from V and 2 bases from J, the junction kept 1 base outside the gene matches. CDR3 size: 11 residues. Germline V gives CDR1 SQVTM, CDR2 ANQGSEA. The CDR3 sequence is CSAGGQETQYF. The CDR3 coding sequence is TGCAGCGCCGGGGGGCAAGAGACCCAGTACTTC.

This sequence joins TRBV5-6 and TRBJ1-5, with D perhaps matching TRBD1 (6 bases). Germline V lookup: CDR1 SGHDT, CDR2 YYEEEE. The CDR3 has 13 amino acids. V dropped 4 bases and J dropped 4 bases, with 9 bases sitting between them. The CDR3 DNA follows: TGTGCCAGCAGCCAAGACAGGAATCAGCCCCAGCATTTT. Its translation: CASSQDRNQPQHF.